This T cell receptor beta chain derives from a study of shared T cell receptors in the human thymus. The CDR3 contains 17 residues. The trim removed 6 bases at V and 3 bases at J, leaving 9 bases unmatched. Germline lookup yields CDR1 SGHNT and CDR2 YYREEE (reference sequence). This clone appeared a single time. Profiling relied on immunoSEQ multiplex PCR, and the TCRdb table lists in-frame clones only, not all of them. Of hundreds of thousands of clones detected, 80% to 90% appear once; the ten largest clones hold under 0.012%. This sample also appeared in a second study, on human thymus T cells. That paper adds: Related work showed strongly overlapping thymic repertoires across unrelated individuals.

This sequence joins TRBV5-4 and TRBJ2-7, with 16 bases aligning to TRBD2. The receptor was derived from a girl under three years old with a congenital heart defect. The sample comprised thymocytes. CDR3 protein: CASTKGLAGGQVYEQYF. The CDR3 DNA follows: TGTGCCAGCACCAAGGGACTAGCGGGGGGGCAGGTCTACGAGCAGTACTTC.